This T cell receptor beta chain was sequenced during a study of T cells in localized non-small cell lung cancer. As to this clone: Its antigen is as yet unknown.

The repertoire was sequenced with immunoSEQ multiplex PCR; TCRdb's copy has only in-frame clones and lacks some. The data hold roughly 25,000 clones, with approximately 91% observed a single time. Study results and caveats: Appearing in adjacent lung were a median roughly 57 of the top 100 tumor clones. Because only a single region of the tumor was sequenced, heterogeneity remains possible.

The CDR3 totals 13 residues. V shed 1 base and J shed 8 bases, with 14 bases lying between them. Germline CDR1 GTSNPN, CDR2 SVGIG (reference sequence). This chain uses TRBV30 with TRBJ1-2; TRBD1 is a possible D gene (5 bases). The source of this sequence is an older female donor with stage II squamous cell lung carcinoma. The sample consisted of peripheral blood, taken before any cancer treatment. The CDR3 is CAWSGGSPTGYTF. The CDR3 DNA is TGTGCCTGGAGTGGGGGGTCCCCTACCGGCTACACCTTC.